Below, 18 T cell receptor beta chains from the same sample are listed, as sequenced in a study of T cells after yellow fever vaccination. Via MiXCR, TCRdb re-called the 5' RACE reads, giving one row per CDR3 protein. The sample yields 350,000 to 450,000 distinct CDR3 sequences, around 6.4% seen once. The sequencing here drew on PBMCs, taken 5 days after the yellow fever booster vaccination. The receptors stem from a man between 25 and 39 years old who received the YFV17D yellow fever vaccine.

In its sample, this clonotype was seen many times. The chain recombines TRBV12-3 or TRBV12-4 with TRBJ1-6; a possible D gene is TRBD1 (6 bases). CDR3 length: 16 residues. V gave up 3 bases and J gave up 7 bases, with 16 bases separating them. The CDR3: CASSLGSRGGNSPLHF. The DNA for the CDR3 is TGTGCCAGCAGTTTGGGTAGCAGGGGCGGCAATTCACCCCTCCACTTT.

This clonotype showed up many times. The V and J genes are TRBV7-2 and TRBJ2-2; the match to TRBD2 covers 10 bases. V lost 4 bases to trimming and J lost 6 bases; unmatched junction nucleotides: 17. Germline V gene data show CDR1 as SGHTA and CDR2 as FQGNSA. The CDR3 contains 19 residues. CDR3 sequence reads: CASSWIATGLAGVAGELFF. In nucleotides, the CDR3 is TGTGCCAGCAGCTGGATTGCAACGGGCCTAGCGGGAGTCGCCGGGGAGCTGTTTTTT.

Comments on this clonotype: A single base separates this from a much larger clone, so it may be a read error. The chain joins TRBV7-3 to TRBJ2-7; D unresolved. This CDR3 is built from 13 residues. Germline assignment: CDR1 SGHTA and CDR2 FQGTGA. Trimming pared 2 bases from V and 6 bases from J, leaving 11 bases between. CDR3 DNA: TGTGCCAGCAGCTTAGGGAACCTCCGCGAGCAGTACTTC. The encoded protein is CASSLGNLREQYF.

This clonotype came up many times. This chain's CDR3 is CASSWQGEPQHF. The CDR3 nucleotides are TGTGCCAGCAGTTGGCAGGGGGAGCCCCAGCATTTT. V gene TRBV12-3 or TRBV12-4 combines with J gene TRBJ1-5, with 7 positions matching TRBD1. The trim removed 4 bases at V and 8 bases at J, leaving 2 bases unmatched. This CDR3 comprises 12 residues.

The gene calls are TRBV20-1 and TRBJ2-7; no reliable D call. The V and J ends lost 0 bases and 3 bases respectively, with 12 bases between them. There are 14 residues in the CDR3. CDR1 is DFQATT, CDR2 SNEGSKA, per germline (reference sequence). The DNA for the CDR3 is TGCAGTGCTAGAGATGTGGGCAGGAACTACGAGCAGTACTTC. It codes for CSARDVGRNYEQYF.

In DNA, the CDR3 is TGTGCCAGCAGTTACTCGACTTTTCAAGGGAAAGGGGCCGGGGAGCTGTTTTTT. This translates into CASSYSTFQGKGAGELFF. The chain is built from TRBV6-5 and TRBJ2-2; D is possibly TRBD1 (5 bases). The germline CDR1 and CDR2 sequences are MNHEY and SVGAGI. The V gene lost 0 bases and the J gene lost 6 bases, with 20 bases spanning the gap. This CDR3 has 18 amino acids.

The gene calls are TRBV20-1 and TRBJ2-3; 12 bases are a match to TRBD2. Germline CDR1 is DFQATT and CDR2 is SNEGSKA (reference sequence). Trimming cost V 2 bases and J 3 bases; bases outside gene matches: 6. The CDR3 extends over 16 amino acids. The CDR3 region has the DNA TGCAGTGCTAGACTAGCGGGAGGGCCTCTAACAGATACGCAGTATTTT. It codes for CSARLAGGPLTDTQYF.

This clonotype was picked up a small number of times. The V gene is TRBV27, the J gene TRBJ2-2, with 10 nucleotides matching TRBD2. Trimming removed 6 bases from V and 4 bases from J; junction bases left unmatched: 5. The length of the CDR3 is 15 residues. In germline, CDR1 is MNHEY, CDR2 SMNVEV (reference sequence). The CDR3, as DNA: TGTGCCAGCAGGATGCTAGCGGGAGTCACCGGGGAGCTGTTTTTT. This codes for CASRMLAGVTGELFF.

This clonotype appeared many times. This sequence joins TRBV28 and TRBJ2-7, with D hard to call. Trimming took off 3 bases at V and 1 base at J, with 7 bases between the two ends. CDR1 MDHEN and CDR2 SYDVKM come from the germline V gene. This CDR3 region has 13 residues. The CDR3 is CASSFSNSYEQYF. The CDR3 DNA is TGTGCCAGCAGTTTCAGTAATTCCTACGAGCAGTACTTC. Full variable domain (rest looked up from reference TRBV28 and TRBJ2-7): DVKVTQSSRYLVKRTGEKVFLECVQDMDHENMFWYRQDPGLGLRLIYFSYDVKMKEKGDIPEGYSVSREKKERFSLILESASTNQTSMYLCASSFSNSYEQYFGPGTRLTVT.

The V and J genes are TRBV20-1 and TRBJ2-7; TRBD1 is a possible D gene (8 bases). Per the germline V gene, CDR1 is DFQATT and CDR2 is SNEGSKA (reference sequence). The length of the CDR3 is 14 residues. V lost 6 bases and J 6 bases, leaving 21 bases between the germline ends. The CDR3 reads CSAQGGAKPIEQYF. CDR3 coding DNA: TGCAGTGCACAGGGGGGGGCTAAACCCATCGAGCAGTACTTC.

The V gene is TRBV27, the J gene TRBJ2-3, with TRBD2 matching over 7 bases. Trimming cost V 3 bases and J 1 base; bases outside gene matches: 7. CDR3 length equals 16 residues. Germline V CDR1 and CDR2: MNHEY, SMNVEV (reference sequence). The CDR3, as DNA: TGTGCCAGCAGTTTTATGGCGGGAGTCGGCACAGATACGCAGTATTTT. This codes for CASSFMAGVGTDTQYF.

The V gene is TRBV28, the J gene TRBJ2-7; TRBD1 aligns across 9 bases. CDR3 length equals 15 residues. J was trimmed by 0 bases and V by 6 bases; bases with no gene match: 6. Germline V gives CDR1 MDHEN, CDR2 SYDVKM. CDR3 protein: CASRLTGQGSYEQYF. In nucleotides, the CDR3 is TGTGCCAGCAGGTTGACGGGACAGGGCTCCTACGAGCAGTACTTC.

This clonotype has just a few counts. This chain joins TRBV11-2 and TRBJ2-1; 8 bases fit TRBD2. The junction had 6 bases not matched to a gene; V was cut back by 6 bases and J by 2 bases. CDR1 and CDR2 (germline): SGHAT, FQNNGV. This CDR3 is built from 15 residues. CDR3 loop: CASRKSGSPYNEQFF. The CDR3 coding sequence is TGTGCCAGCAGAAAAAGCGGGAGTCCCTACAATGAGCAGTTCTTC.

Only a few counts were recorded for this clonotype. V gene TRBV5-6 combines with J gene TRBJ2-1; maybe TRBD2 (6 bases). V dropped 1 base and J dropped 9 bases, with 20 bases sitting between them. This CDR3 spans 16 amino acids. The germline V gene has CDR1 SGHDT and CDR2 YYEEEE. The CDR3 bases are TGTGCCAGCAGCTTGAATAGGAGACGGGGGTGGAGTGAGCAGTTCTTC. As protein: CASSLNRRRGWSEQFF.

In its sample, this clonotype was seen a few times. V is TRBV14 and J is TRBJ2-1; 9 bases agree with TRBD2. Germline CDR1 reads SGHDN; CDR2 reads FVKESK. V lost 0 bases to trimming and J lost 6 bases; unmatched junction nucleotides: 15. CDR3 length: 19 residues. In nucleotides, the CDR3 is TGTGCCAGCAGCCAAGATACGGTGTCGAGCGGGAGGTATGCCAATGAGCAGTTCTTC. Protein: CASSQDTVSSGRYANEQFF.

J is TRBJ2-3 and V is TRBV18; 8 nucleotides align to TRBD1. Germline CDR1 is KGHSH and CDR2 is LQKENI. With V trimmed by 3 bases and J by 2 bases, 7 bases remained unmatched. This CDR3 spans 16 amino acids. The chain's CDR3 is CASSPREQGDTDTQYF. The DNA for the CDR3 is TGTGCCAGCTCACCCAGAGAACAGGGGGACACAGATACGCAGTATTTT.

At least ten counts were recorded for this clonotype. The chain recombines TRBV20-1 with TRBJ1-1, with no clear D. Trimming took 6 bases from V and 5 from J, leaving 10 bases between them. This CDR3 has 11 residues. Germline V gives CDR1 DFQATT, CDR2 SNEGSKA (reference sequence). In DNA, the CDR3 is TGCAGTGCCCCTTTCTCAACTGAAGCTTTCTTT. It yields the protein CSAPFSTEAFF.

This chain links TRBV9 with TRBJ2-1; tentatively, D is TRBD1 (6 bases). This CDR3 region has 15 residues. V was shortened by 2 bases and J by 5 bases, with 14 bases between the two germline ends. Germline V gives CDR1 SGDLS, CDR2 YYNGEE. CDR3 loop: CASSVWTEGDNEQFF. CDR3 DNA sequence: TGTGCCAGCAGCGTTTGGACCGAGGGGGACAATGAGCAGTTCTTC.